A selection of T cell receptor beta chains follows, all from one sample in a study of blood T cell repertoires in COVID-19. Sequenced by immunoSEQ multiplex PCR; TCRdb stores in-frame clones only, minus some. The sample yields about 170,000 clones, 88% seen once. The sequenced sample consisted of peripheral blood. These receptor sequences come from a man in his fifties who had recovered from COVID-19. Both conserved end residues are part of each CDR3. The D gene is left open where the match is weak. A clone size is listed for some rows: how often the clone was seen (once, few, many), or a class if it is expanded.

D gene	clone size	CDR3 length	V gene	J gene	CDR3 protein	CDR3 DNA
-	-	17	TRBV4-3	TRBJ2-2	CASSPQDQIAGTGELFF	TGCGCCAGCAGCCCACAGGATCAGATCGCAGGGACCGGGGAGCTGTTTTTT
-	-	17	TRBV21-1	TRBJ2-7	CASSKGIIAGGSYEQYF	TGTGCCAGCAGCAAAGGGATTATAGCGGGGGGCTCCTACGAGCAGTACTTC
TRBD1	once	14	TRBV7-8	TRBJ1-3	CASSTQGPGNTIYF	TGTGCCAGCAGCACACAGGGGCCCGGAAACACCATATATTTT
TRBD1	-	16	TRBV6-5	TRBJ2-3	CASSFTPRDRTDTQYF	TGTGCCAGCAGTTTTACGCCCCGGGACAGGACAGATACGCAGTATTTT
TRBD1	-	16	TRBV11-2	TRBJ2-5	CASSLGTGGQGETQYF	TGTGCCAGCAGCTTAGGGACAGGGGGCCAGGGGGAGACCCAGTACTTC
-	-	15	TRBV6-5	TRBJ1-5	CASSTGSGGNQPQHF	TGTGCCAGCAGTACAGGTTCGGGGGGAAATCAGCCCCAGCATTTT
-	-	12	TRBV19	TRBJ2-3	CASSIWQGTQYF	TGTGCCAGTAGTATCTGGCAGGGGACGCAGTATTTT
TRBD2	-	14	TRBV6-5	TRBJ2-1	CASSYASGRDEQFF	TGTGCCAGCAGTTACGCTAGCGGGAGGGATGAGCAGTTCTTC
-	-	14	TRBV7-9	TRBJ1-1	CASSFEGLNTEAFF	TGTGCCAGCAGCTTCGAGGGCCTGAACACTGAAGCTTTCTTT
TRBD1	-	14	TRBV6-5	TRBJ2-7	CASTRVQGAYEQYF	TGTGCCAGCACCCGAGTACAGGGGGCATACGAGCAGTACTTC
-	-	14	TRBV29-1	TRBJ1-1	CSVKRRDSNTEAFF	TGCAGCGTAAAACGCCGCGACAGTAACACTGAAGCTTTCTTT
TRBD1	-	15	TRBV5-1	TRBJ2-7	CASSPGQGATYEQYF	TGCGCCAGCAGCCCCGGACAGGGGGCGACCTACGAGCAGTACTTC
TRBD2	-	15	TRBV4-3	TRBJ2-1	CASSQEGLATNEQFF	TGCGCCAGCAGCCAAGAGGGACTAGCGACCAATGAGCAGTTCTTC
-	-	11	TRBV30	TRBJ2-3	CAWRSGIRQYF	TGTGCCTGGAGATCGGGGATCCGGCAGTATTTT
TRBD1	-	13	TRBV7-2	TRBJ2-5	CASSRDRGETQYF	TGTGCCAGCAGCAGGGACAGGGGGGAGACCCAGTACTTC
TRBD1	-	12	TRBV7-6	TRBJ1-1	CASKAGGGGAFF	TGTGCCAGCAAGGCAGGGGGCGGCGGAGCTTTCTTT
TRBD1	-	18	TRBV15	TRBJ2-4	CATSRGAGTGSAKNIQYF	TGTGCCACCAGCAGAGGGGCCGGGACAGGGTCTGCCAAAAACATTCAGTACTTC
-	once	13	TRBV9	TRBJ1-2	CASSGGNSYGYTF	TGTGCCAGCAGCGGAGGGAACAGCTATGGCTACACCTTC
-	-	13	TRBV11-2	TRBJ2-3	CASSLKLSDTQYF	TGTGCCAGCAGCTTAAAATTATCAGATACGCAGTATTTT
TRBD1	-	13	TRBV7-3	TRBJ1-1	CASSSQQGAGAFF	TGTGCCAGCAGTTCTCAGCAGGGGGCCGGAGCTTTCTTT
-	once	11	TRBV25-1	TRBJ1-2	CASSESGTYTF	TGTGCCAGCAGTGAATCGGGAACCTACACCTTC
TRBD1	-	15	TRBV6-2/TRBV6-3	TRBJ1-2	CASSPPGQGGYGYTF	TGTGCCAGCAGTCCCCCGGGACAGGGGGGATATGGCTACACCTTC
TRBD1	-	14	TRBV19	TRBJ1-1	CASRGASGGTEAFF	TGTGCCAGTAGGGGCGCTTCAGGGGGGACTGAAGCTTTCTTT